This record looks at one T cell receptor beta chain sequence and its context. It lacks a known antigen. No much larger clone exists at a distance of one base, and base qualities are not known. The record originates from a study of beta chain features in type 1 diabetes (dated by TCRdb to 2017 to 2018). Regarding the research as a whole: Mean age, gender distribution, total cell number and subset yield were not different between patients and healthy donors. A total of approximately 100,000,000 sorted cells were examined across all samples, and the number of cells per subset was strongly correlated with RNA yield. Whereas all 28 donors provided naive and central memory subsets, regulatory and stem cell-like memory subsets were isolated from just 8 patients and about 8 healthy donors. The study compared the TCRB repertoires of sorted circulating CD4+ T cell subsets in recently diagnosed type 1 diabetes patients with those in matched healthy donors.

Via the germline V gene, CDR1 is ENHRY and CDR2 SYGVKD. The CDR3 contains 13 residues, cysteine and phenylalanine counted. The only DNA kept is the CDR3, 39 bases in frame from the first base. At the junction V is shortened by 0 bases and J by 3 bases, with 5 bases in between. All of the isolated RNA was reverse transcribed with the High Capacity cDNA Reverse Transcription Kit, so expressed TCRB transcripts were sequenced. Deep immunoSEQ sequencing was performed on naive, central memory and regulatory T cell samples, with an average of about 4 million total reads per sample. Sorted cells were lysed in RLT buffer and RNA was extracted with DNase-treated RNeasy Micro or Mini kits, depending on cell number. Each cell subset was processed on its own to prevent cross-contamination, while patient and healthy donor samples were processed together. TCRB sequences were amplified from cDNA with the immunoSEQ multiplex PCR, producing 87-bp fragments spanning the CDR3 region. Amplicons were sequenced on the Illumina HiSeq platform. Per the original workflow: PCR bias was computationally corrected using synthetic template baselines, reads within Hamming distance 2 were collapsed, and singletons that could not be merged were discarded. Reads were aligned against IMGT to assign V, D and J genes, CDR3 length and insertions or deletions at six rearrangement sites. Clonotype counts were normalized to sorted cell number within each subset before computing true diversity and Gini coefficients with the tcR R package. Repertoire sharing was quantified using the overlap coefficient calculated on TCRB nucleotide sequences. Out-of-frame TCRB sequences from naive cells were analyzed to stand in for the pre-selection repertoire. TCRdb provides this immuneACCESS table in a form limited to in-frame rearrangements. Some clones are lacking; in checked studies, under half of them reflect an unresolved V gene, and why the rest are absent is not known. V and J calls and clone size are those listed in that table; D and trimming were worked out from the DNA. The sample records 250,000 to 300,000 clones, roughly 13% of which are singletons. Over 0.015% of the sample belongs to the ten largest clones.

From each donor, a single peripheral blood sample of around 120 mL on average was drawn into heparinised tubes. Using a panel that included CD45RO, CCR7, CD25, CD127, CD95 and CD27, naive, central memory, regulatory and stem cell-like memory CD4+ T cells were sorted on a BD FACSAria II. Purity was above 95% for every sorted population. Right away, PBMCs were isolated by Lymphoprep density gradient centrifugation and were stained directly, with no culture step. So that batch effects would be minimized, each experiment stained and sorted samples in pairs, pairing one healthy donor with one patient. Study-wide conclusions, independent of this receptor: Shorter templates might be favored by PCR, yet because patient and control samples were amplified and corrected together, any such skew would affect both groups equally. Because small numbers of individuals were included in the HLA sub-analyses, any influence of HLA type on TCRB rearrangement was left unresolved. In all four CD4+ subsets, TCRB CDR3 length was moderately but significantly shorter in type 1 diabetes patients. Naive, central memory and regulatory TCRB repertoires appeared to be more alike among patients than among healthy donors. Patients with type 1 diabetes made fewer insertions and deleted more nucleotides at VDJ recombination sites, implying thymic rearrangement abnormalities. Because cDNA was sequenced instead of genomic DNA, activated cells with high expression could be over-represented, although the groups did not differ in activation or CD3 levels.

The V and J segments used are TRBV10-3 and TRBJ2-5; perhaps TRBD2 is the D gene, with 5 bases matching. This receptor was obtained from a man aged 25 to 40 with type 1 diabetes. The sequenced sample consisted of naive CD4+ T cells from blood. The sample's cell subset or site label is to be understood as: true naive CD4+ T cells. The CDR3 protein: CAISESGEETQYF. The DNA sequence is given as TGTGCCATCAGTGAGTCGGGAGAAGAGACCCAGTACTTC.